Sequencing of this T cell receptor (beta chain) was carried out in a study of shared clonotypes between healthy human individuals (TCRdb year 2020). Background for the entire study: Two women and a few men aged 18 to 49 years were included in the cohort. Per donor, leukapheresis produced somewhere between about 0.94 and 9 billion PBMCs. For each donor, CD4 naive and CD4 memory were each run on three plates, CD8 naive on two plates, and CD8 memory on one plate. To increase sequencing depth and limit assay-specific biases, different laboratories used diverse techniques to prepare libraries and sequence TCR repertoires. To estimate repertoire size and how much clonotypes are shared between individuals, the study performed deep sequencing of blood TCR repertoires from a few healthy adults.

Results the study describes overall, beyond this receptor: Pairwise subsampling led to the expectation that sequencing depth would affect the degree of clonotype sharing among donors. Even with the large sequencing depth, rarefaction of the sorted-subset datasets indicated that sequencing was incomplete. Sampling was restricted to blood, and TCR repertoires in tissue are likely to differ from TCR repertoires in blood. Naive subsets generally had larger estimated clonotype richness than memory subsets. The genetic and exposure-history diversity represented was limited by the small number of donors. Compared with non-shared clonotypes, clonotypes shared by all four sorted-subset donors had higher generation probabilities. Sharing across a handful of donors was observed for roughly 5% of naive CD4, over 3% of naive CD8, 2% to 2.5% of memory CD4, and roughly 0.4% of memory CD8 clonotypes.

The donors were healthy, HIV-negative adults who had no recently reported acute infections or vaccinations. All donors were Caucasian adults living in Nashville, Tennessee, USA. CD4+ T cells were enriched by magnetic negative selection, after which naive cells were positively selected on CD45RA and the negative fraction was taken as the memory subset. Blood was obtained by leukapheresis, after which PBMCs were separated by Ficoll-Histopaque density gradient centrifugation and cryopreserved in liquid nitrogen vapor phase. Purity and quantity of every magnetically sorted T cell population were checked by analytical flow cytometry. Genomic DNA was isolated from every sorted fraction and measured by UV absorbance on a Nanodrop 2000c. Using the deep immunoSEQ assay, TCR CDR3 regions were amplified from genomic DNA by multiplex PCR. For each cell subset, the extracted genomic DNA was distributed evenly across all wells of several immunoSEQ 96-well plates, and each plate served as one replicate. For sorted subsets, about 200 ng genomic DNA, equal to about 30,000 T cell genomes, was loaded into each replicate PCR. The purified libraries were quantified using a Qubit 3.0 fluorometer, sized with a Bioanalyzer 2100, and then quantified again using the KAPA Library Quantification kit. Every immunoSEQ 96-well plate was sequenced on a separate single-read 150-cycle Illumina NextSeq 550 flow cell. In the paper's pipeline: The immunoSEQ output contained only junctional sequences without quality scores, so filtering could not match that applied to full-length reads. To assign V/J genes and CDR3, sequences were annotated against IMGT germline references using PyIR, a Python wrapper for IgBLAST v1.9. Reads were removed for weak V/J assignments (E-value above 1e-6), missing CDR3, stop codons, out-of-frame junctions, or ambiguous translated residues. V3J clonotypes were defined as sequences sharing the same inferred V gene, J gene, and CDR3 amino acid sequence. The percentage overlap between two repertoires was calculated by dividing the number of shared unique clonotypes by the size of the smaller repertoire. RTK rarefaction, the Chao1 estimator, and Recon v2.1 estimates of unobserved clonotypes were used to assess repertoire richness. OLGA was used to compute generation probabilities for all TCRbeta clonotypes that the gDNA method yielded from a few donors. The immuneACCESS repertoire file appears here via TCRdb, limited to in-frame rearrangements. These files lack a portion of the clones; in checked studies, under half of the deficit traces to unresolved V genes, and the cause of the others is not known. V, J and clone size derive from that table, while D and trimming were established from the DNA sequence. In this sample the table shows roughly 1 million clones, roughly 70% of which occur a single time. Approximately 1.5% of the sample is in the top ten clones.

Regarding this clone: Its antigen remains undetermined. No base quality values were provided; no much bigger clone lies one nucleotide off.

From a lookup of the germline V gene, CDR1 and CDR2 are MNHEY and SVGAGI. V loses 2 bases of germline sequence and J loses 4 bases, and the interval between the two ends is 14 bases. The cysteine opens and the phenylalanine closes a CDR3 of 15 amino acids. The kept DNA is CDR3 alone, 45 bases in frame from the first base. The TCR was taken from a man aged 18 to 35 in good health. The sample taken for sequencing was memory CD4+ T cells sorted from blood. The cell subset or site label on this specimen signifies: CD45RA-negative fraction. The chain links TRBV6-5 with TRBJ1-2; TRBD1 is a possible D gene, resting on 5 matching bases. This receptor carries the CDR3 CASSYAASGGYGYTF. The DNA is as follows: TGTGCCAGCAGTTACGCCGCGTCCGGGGGCTATGGCTACACCTTC.